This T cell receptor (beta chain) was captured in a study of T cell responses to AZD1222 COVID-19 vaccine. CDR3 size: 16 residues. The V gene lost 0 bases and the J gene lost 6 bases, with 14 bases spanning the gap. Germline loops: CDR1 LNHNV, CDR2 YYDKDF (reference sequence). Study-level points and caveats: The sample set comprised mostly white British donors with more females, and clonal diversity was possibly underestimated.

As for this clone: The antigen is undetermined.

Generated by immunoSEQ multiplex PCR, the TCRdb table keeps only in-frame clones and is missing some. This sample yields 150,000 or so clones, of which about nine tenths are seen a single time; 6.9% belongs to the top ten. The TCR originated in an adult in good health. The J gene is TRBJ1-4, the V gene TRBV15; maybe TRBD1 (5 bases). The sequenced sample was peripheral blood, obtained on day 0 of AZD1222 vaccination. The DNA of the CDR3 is TGTGCCACCAGCAGAGATCGTGGGGCGTTAGATGAAAAACTGTTTTTT. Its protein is CATSRDRGALDEKLFF.